Presented here are 18 T cell receptor beta chains from one specimen sequenced in a study of shared clonotypes between healthy human individuals. In the naive CD8 group, cells lacked CD45RO and were positively selected for CCR7, so terminally differentiated effector memory CD45RA+ cells were left out. Generated by immunoSEQ multiplex PCR, the TCRdb table keeps only in-frame clones and is missing some. The data show hundreds of thousands of clones, with 95% to 96% seen just once and roughly 0.1% held by the top ten. Sequencing was done on a sample of naive CD8+ T cells sorted from blood. Receptors were obtained from a woman between 25 and 40 years old in good health.

The chain uses TRBV30 and TRBJ1-5; D perhaps matches TRBD1 (5 bases). This CDR3 is 17 amino acids long. Germline CDR1 and CDR2: GTSNPN and SVGIG (reference sequence). V dropped 0 bases and J dropped 0 bases, with 15 bases sitting between them. The CDR3 DNA follows: TGTGCCTGGAGTGTATTTTTCGGGACTCGTAGCAATCAGCCCCAGCATTTT. Translated, it gives CAWSVFFGTRSNQPQHF.

This chain links TRBV19 with TRBJ2-1, with TRBD1 matching over 9 bases. Germline V gene sequence: CDR1 LNHDA, CDR2 SQIVND (reference sequence). J was trimmed by 9 bases and V by 5 bases; bases with no gene match: 8. The CDR3 covers 14 residues. In DNA, the CDR3 is TGTGCCAGTAGTGGTTGGGACAGGGCAGGTGAGCAGTTCTTC. Residues: CASSGWDRAGEQFF.

The J gene is TRBJ2-1, the V gene TRBV5-1; D assignment may be TRBD1 or TRBD2 (5 bases each). The CDR3 contains 15 residues. The V gene's germline CDR1 is SGHRS and CDR2 YFSETQ. Trimming removed 0 bases at V and 6 bases at J, with 13 bases between. Written as DNA, the CDR3 is TGCGCCAGCAGCTTGGAAACTAGTCAGGGCAATGAGCAGTTCTTC. Its translation is CASSLETSQGNEQFF.

The J gene is TRBJ2-1, the V gene TRBV7-8, with 7 bases aligning to TRBD2. The junction had 5 bases not matched to a gene; V was cut back by 2 bases and J by 1 base. The CDR3 loop spans 16 amino acids. Germline CDR1 is SGHVS and CDR2 is FQNEAQ. CDR3 region: CASSLYTGGSYNEQFF. Here the CDR3 DNA reads TGTGCCAGCAGCTTATATACGGGAGGTTCCTACAATGAGCAGTTCTTC.

The V call is TRBV30, the J call TRBJ2-7, with D unclear. Germline CDR1 and CDR2: GTSNPN and SVGIG (reference sequence). Trimming removed 0 bases at V and 2 bases at J, with 8 bases between. This CDR3 has 13 amino acids. The CDR3 DNA reads TGTGCCTGGAGTGTACCTCCACCCTACGAGCAGTACTTC. It encodes CAWSVPPPYEQYF.

The genes are TRBV5-4 and TRBJ2-3, with 11 bases that match TRBD1. The junction had 4 bases not matched to a gene; V was cut back by 4 bases and J by 3 bases. The germline V gene encodes CDR1 SGHNT and CDR2 YYREEE (reference sequence). The CDR3 length is 15 residues. CDR3 sequence: CASSPGQGATDTQYF. CDR3 DNA: TGTGCCAGCAGCCCTGGACAGGGGGCAACAGATACGCAGTATTTT. Full variable domain (missing parts from reference TRBV5-4 and TRBJ2-3): ETGVTQSPTHLIKTRGQQVTLRCSSQSGHNTVSWYQQALGQGPQFIFQYYREEENGRGNFPPRFSGLQFPNYSSELNVNALELDDSALYLCASSPGQGATDTQYFGPGTRLTVL.

This chain joins TRBV9 and TRBJ2-7; either TRBD1 or TRBD2 may supply D (5 bases each). CDR1 is SGDLS, CDR2 YYNGEE, per germline. V was pared by 0 bases and J by 0 bases, with 10 bases between. The CDR3 runs 15 residues. The CDR3 region is CASSVGGGRSYEQYF. For the CDR3, the DNA is TGTGCCAGCAGCGTAGGTGGGGGTCGCTCCTACGAGCAGTACTTC.

V gene TRBV10-3 combines with J gene TRBJ2-7; 7 bases align to TRBD2. V trimming: 6 bases; J trimming: 5 bases; junction bases outside the gene matches: 10. Germline lookup yields CDR1 ENHRY and CDR2 SYGVKD. This CDR3 contains 14 residues. CDR3 DNA: TGTGCCATCAGCTCCGGGACTACCAGGGACGAGCAGTACTTC. This gives the protein CAISSGTTRDEQYF.

The chain uses TRBV4-1 and TRBJ2-1; 8 nucleotides agree with TRBD1. With V trimmed by 1 base and J by 6 bases, 5 bases remained unmatched. The CDR3 contains 15 residues. CDR1 is MGHRA, CDR2 YSYEKL, per germline. For the CDR3, the DNA is TGCGCCAGCAGCCAAGCCAGGGGGCTGGGCAATGAGCAGTTCTTC. This sequence encodes CASSQARGLGNEQFF.

Only a few counts were recorded for this clone. The CDR3 DNA reads as TGTGCCAGTGCGGGTATCAATGAGCAGTTCTTC. The encoded protein is CASAGINEQFF. The chain combines TRBV5-4 with TRBJ2-1; a possible D gene is TRBD2 (5 bases). Per germline, CDR1 SGHNT and CDR2 YYREEE (reference sequence). The CDR3 runs 11 residues. The ends were cut back, 8 bases at V and 6 bases at J, with 9 bases in the middle.

The rearrangement links TRBV19 to TRBJ2-7; D remains unclear. The V end was cut by 5 bases, the J end by 0 bases, with 14 bases between. CDR3 length: 15 amino acids. Germline CDR1 LNHDA, CDR2 SQIVND (reference sequence). Here the CDR3 DNA reads TGTGCCAGTAGTGTAGGAAATGCTAACTCCTACGAGCAGTACTTC. It is translated as CASSVGNANSYEQYF.

J is TRBJ2-1 and V is TRBV2, with 9 nucleotides matching TRBD1. V dropped 4 bases and J dropped 3; count of bases not matched to a gene: 4. The length of the CDR3 is 15 residues. CDR1 SNHLY and CDR2 FYNNEI come from the germline V gene. This chain's CDR3 is CASSARTGVYNEQFF. CDR3 DNA: TGTGCCAGCAGTGCTAGGACAGGGGTCTACAATGAGCAGTTCTTC.

This chain uses TRBV29-1 with TRBJ2-1, with 8 bases that match TRBD2. The trim removed 3 bases at V and 0 bases at J, leaving 16 bases unmatched. This CDR3 spans 19 amino acids. Germline CDR1 SQVTM, CDR2 ANQGSEA. CDR3 sequence reads: CSVDYDIGLAPFSYNEQFF. DNA of the CDR3: TGCAGCGTTGATTACGATATTGGACTAGCCCCGTTCTCCTACAATGAGCAGTTCTTC.

The rearrangement links TRBV10-3 to TRBJ2-1; 8 nucleotides align to TRBD1. The CDR3 totals 17 residues. V was pared by 6 bases and J by 1 base, with 11 bases of the junction left unmatched. Germline V CDR1 and CDR2: ENHRY, SYGVKD. The CDR3: CAIRDSLTGASYNEQFF. The DNA of the CDR3 is TGTGCCATCAGGGATTCATTGACAGGGGCTTCCTACAATGAGCAGTTCTTC.

The chain employs TRBV28 and TRBJ2-5; TRBD2 agrees at 11 bases. The CDR3 consists of 16 residues. J gave up 0 bases and V 2 bases, and 2 bases lay outside the gene matches. Germline V CDR1 and CDR2: MDHEN, SYDVKM. For the CDR3, the DNA is TGTGCCAGCAGTTTAGTAGCGGGGGGGTACCAAGAGACCCAGTACTTC. Translation gives CASSLVAGGYQETQYF. The whole variable domain, remainder taken from reference TRBV28 and TRBJ2-5, is DVKVTQSSRYLVKRTGEKVFLECVQDMDHENMFWYRQDPGLGLRLIYFSYDVKMKEKGDIPEGYSVSREKKERFSLILESASTNQTSMYLCASSLVAGGYQETQYFGPGTRLLVL.

V gene TRBV11-3 combines with J gene TRBJ2-1, with D hard to call. Germline CDR1 is SGHNT and CDR2 is YENEEA. Trimming took 1 base from V and 0 from J, leaving 13 bases between them. The CDR3 covers 17 residues. The chain's CDR3 is CASSLVSPTHSYNEQFF. In DNA form, the CDR3 reads TGTGCCAGCAGCTTAGTGTCCCCGACCCACTCCTACAATGAGCAGTTCTTC.

The chain recombines TRBV7-8 with TRBJ2-7; TRBD1 matches 8 bases. V trimming: 2 bases; J trimming: 5 bases; junction bases outside the gene matches: 8. Germline V lookup: CDR1 SGHVS, CDR2 FQNEAQ. The CDR3 is made up of 15 amino acids. The CDR3 loop is CASSLRSGGADEQYF. CDR3 nucleotides: TGTGCCAGCAGCTTAAGATCAGGGGGCGCGGACGAGCAGTACTTC.

This clone was observed a single time. This rearrangement joins TRBV2 to TRBJ1-1; TRBD1 might be the D (6 bases). The V end lost 2 bases, the J end lost 3 bases, and 19 bases lay between the germline ends. Germline CDR1 SNHLY, CDR2 FYNNEI. This CDR3 contains 17 residues. The CDR3 here is CASSEQGRGFFDTEAFF. Written as DNA, the CDR3 is TGTGCCAGCAGTGAACAGGGGCGAGGCTTTTTTGACACTGAAGCTTTCTTT.